This entry lists 8 T cell receptor beta chains sequenced from one sample in a study of blood T cell repertoires in COVID-19. Measured with immunoSEQ multiplex PCR; TCRdb has only the in-frame clones, and not every one. The repertoire has about 350,000 clones, more than 70% of them found once; the top ten carry approximately 1%. Sequencing used PBMCs or T cells enriched from blood (not recorded which). The source is a woman between 25 and 40 years old who had been exposed to COVID-19.

The chain combines TRBV28 with TRBJ1-5; 7 nucleotides align to TRBD1. J gave up 7 bases and V 8 bases, and 5 bases lay outside the gene matches. Germline lookup yields CDR1 MDHEN and CDR2 SYDVKM. CDR3 size: 12 residues. CDR3: CASFTGVQPQHF. The CDR3 nucleotides read TGTGCCAGCTTTACAGGGGTCCAGCCCCAGCATTTT.

The chain couples TRBV7-9 to TRBJ2-7, with D maybe TRBD1 (6 bases). The V and J ends lost 3 bases and 5 bases respectively, with 14 bases between them. The germline V gene has CDR1 SEHNR and CDR2 FQNEAQ (reference sequence). The CDR3 length is 14 residues. The CDR3 coding sequence is TGTGCCAGCAGCTTTAGTCAGGGGTTGAACGAGCAGTACTTC. Amino acid sequence: CASSFSQGLNEQYF.

The gene calls are TRBV5-5 and TRBJ2-7; 8 bases match TRBD2. The CDR3 sequence is 15 residues long. Trimming took 1 base from V and 2 from J; bases not matched to a gene: 5. CDR1 is SGHKS and CDR2 is YYEKEE in the germline V gene (reference sequence). In DNA form, the CDR3 reads TGTGCCAGCAGCTTGCAACTAGCGGAAGCCTACGAGCAGTACTTC. Protein: CASSLQLAEAYEQYF.

V is TRBV19 and J is TRBJ1-2; maybe TRBD1 (5 bases). The CDR3 extends over 14 amino acids. The germline V gene has CDR1 LNHDA and CDR2 SQIVND (reference sequence). The germline V and J ends were trimmed by 2 bases and 5 bases, with 12 bases remaining between them. The CDR3 reads CASSIYYGAYGYTF. CDR3 nucleotide sequence: TGTGCCAGTAGTATATACTATGGGGCTTATGGCTACACCTTC.

This clone was counted a single time. The chain uses TRBV19 and TRBJ2-7; weak D call: TRBD2 (6 bases). The CDR3 has 15 amino acids. V was cut by 5 bases and J by 2 bases, with 16 bases left in between. The germline V gene has CDR1 LNHDA and CDR2 SQIVND (reference sequence). The CDR3 region has the DNA TGTGCCAGTAGTTCGGCGGGGCAGACCCCCTACGAGCAGTACTTC. It translates to CASSSAGQTPYEQYF.

This clone has only one observation. V and J are TRBV24-1 and TRBJ2-1; TRBD2 agrees at 7 bases. Per germline, CDR1 KGHDR and CDR2 SFDVKD. J lost 8 bases, V lost 2 bases, and 8 bases had no gene match. This CDR3 region has 15 residues. CDR3 sequence (DNA): TGTGCCACCAGTGATTCCCGGGACTATTCGGATGAGCAGTTCTTC. It translates to CATSDSRDYSDEQFF.

The chain combines TRBV6-5 with TRBJ1-5; weak D call: TRBD1 (5 bases). The CDR3 is 12 residues long. CDR1 and CDR2 from the germline V gene are MNHEY and SVGAGI. The germline V and J ends were trimmed by 5 bases and 11 bases, with 13 bases remaining between them. The CDR3 DNA reads as TGTGCCAGCAGTCAGGGTGGTGGGGCCCAGCATTTT. Translated: CASSQGGGAQHF.

V is TRBV6-5 and J is TRBJ2-3, with D possibly TRBD1 on 5 matching bases. Between the trimmed V and J ends, which lost 5 bases and 1 base, there was a span of 7 bases. The CDR3 has 13 residues. Germline V gives CDR1 MNHEY, CDR2 SVGAGI. The CDR3 DNA follows: TGTGCCAGCAGTCCCAGGGGCACAGATACGCAGTATTTT. It translates to CASSPRGTDTQYF.